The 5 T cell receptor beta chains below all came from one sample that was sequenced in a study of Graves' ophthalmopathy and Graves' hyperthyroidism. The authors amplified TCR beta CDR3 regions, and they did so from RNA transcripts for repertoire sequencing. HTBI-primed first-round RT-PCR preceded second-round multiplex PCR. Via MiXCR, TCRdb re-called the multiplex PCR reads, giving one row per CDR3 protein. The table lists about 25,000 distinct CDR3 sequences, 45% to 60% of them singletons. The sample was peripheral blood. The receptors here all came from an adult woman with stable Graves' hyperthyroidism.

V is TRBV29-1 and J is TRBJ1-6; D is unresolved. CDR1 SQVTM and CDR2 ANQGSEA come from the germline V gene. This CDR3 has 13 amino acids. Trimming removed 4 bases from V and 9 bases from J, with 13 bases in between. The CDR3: CSVGNGEGSPLHF. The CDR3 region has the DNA TGCAGCGTTGGGAATGGGGAAGGTTCACCCCTCCACTTT.

In DNA, the CDR3 is TGTGCCAGCAGCGTAGCTGTCAGCCTGGGGGAGACCCAGTACTTC. Residues: CASSVAVSLGETQYF. The chain is built from TRBV9 and TRBJ2-5, with D uncertain. With 0 bases removed from V and 5 bases from J, the gap between germline ends came to 14 bases. Germline V CDR1 and CDR2: SGDLS, YYNGEE. This CDR3 comprises 15 residues. The full variable domain, its missing parts supplied by reference TRBV9 and TRBJ2-5, is DSGVTQTPKHLITATGQRVTLRCSPRSGDLSVYWYQQSLDQGLQFLIQYYNGEERAKGNILERFSAQQFPDLHSELNLSSLELGDSALYFCASSVAVSLGETQYFGPGTRLLVL.

The CDR3 spells CASSLCVRGASEKLFF. The CDR3 coding sequence is TGTGCCAGCAGCTTATGTGTCAGGGGGGCGAGTGAAAAACTGTTTTTT. The chain links TRBV7-3 to TRBJ1-4; the match to TRBD1 covers 7 bases. Trimming removed 2 bases from V and 7 bases from J; junction bases left unmatched: 10. Germline CDR1 is SGHTA and CDR2 is FQGTGA. The CDR3 covers 16 residues.

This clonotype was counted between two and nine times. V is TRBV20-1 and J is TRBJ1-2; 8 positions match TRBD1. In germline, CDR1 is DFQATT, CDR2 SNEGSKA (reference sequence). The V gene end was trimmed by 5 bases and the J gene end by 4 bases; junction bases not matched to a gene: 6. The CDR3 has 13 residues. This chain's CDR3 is CSAGDRLGYGYTF. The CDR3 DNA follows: TGCAGTGCTGGGGACAGGTTGGGCTATGGCTACACCTTC.

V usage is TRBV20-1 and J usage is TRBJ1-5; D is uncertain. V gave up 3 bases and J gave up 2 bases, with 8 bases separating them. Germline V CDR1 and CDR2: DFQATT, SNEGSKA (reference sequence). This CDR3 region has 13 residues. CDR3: CSASARGNQPQHF. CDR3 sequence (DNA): TGCAGTGCTAGCGCGCGGGGCAATCAGCCCCAGCATTTT.